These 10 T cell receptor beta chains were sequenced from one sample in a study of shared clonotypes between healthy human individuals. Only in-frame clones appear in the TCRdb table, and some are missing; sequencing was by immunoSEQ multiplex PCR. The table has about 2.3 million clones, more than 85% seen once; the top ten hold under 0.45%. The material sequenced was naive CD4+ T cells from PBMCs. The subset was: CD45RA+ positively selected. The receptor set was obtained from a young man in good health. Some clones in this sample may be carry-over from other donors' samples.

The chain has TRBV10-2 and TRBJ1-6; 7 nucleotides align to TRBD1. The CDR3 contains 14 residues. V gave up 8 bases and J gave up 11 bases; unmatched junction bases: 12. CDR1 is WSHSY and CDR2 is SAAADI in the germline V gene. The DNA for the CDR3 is TGCGCCAGCGCAGGGGGGATAATTTCGGCACCCCTCCACTTT. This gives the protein CASAGGIISAPLHF.

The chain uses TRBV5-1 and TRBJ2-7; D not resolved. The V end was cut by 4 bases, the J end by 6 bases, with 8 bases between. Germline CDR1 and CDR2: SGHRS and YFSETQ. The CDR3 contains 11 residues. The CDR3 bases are TGCGCCAGCAGCGACAATGGCGAGCAGTACTTC. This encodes CASSDNGEQYF. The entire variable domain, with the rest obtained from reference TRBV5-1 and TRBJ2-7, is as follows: KAGVTQTPRYLIKTRGQQVTLSCSPISGHRSVSWYQQTPGQGLQFLFEYFSETQRNKGNFPGRFSGRQFSNSRSEMNVSTLELGDSALYLCASSDNGEQYFGPGTRLTVT.

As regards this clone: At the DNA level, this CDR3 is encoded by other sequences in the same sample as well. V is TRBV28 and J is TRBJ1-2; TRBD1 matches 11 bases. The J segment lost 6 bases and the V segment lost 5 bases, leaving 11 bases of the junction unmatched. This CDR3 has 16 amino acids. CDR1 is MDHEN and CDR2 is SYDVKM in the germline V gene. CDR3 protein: CASSLSRTGGRDGYTF. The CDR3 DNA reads TGTGCCAGCAGTCTCTCACGGACAGGGGGCAGGGATGGCTACACCTTC.

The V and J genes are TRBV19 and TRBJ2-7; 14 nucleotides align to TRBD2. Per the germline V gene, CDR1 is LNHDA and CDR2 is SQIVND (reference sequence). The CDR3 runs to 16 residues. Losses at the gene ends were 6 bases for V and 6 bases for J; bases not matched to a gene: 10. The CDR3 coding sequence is TGTGCCAGTAGCCCCCGACTAGCGGGAGGGATTGGCGAGCAGTACTTC. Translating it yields CASSPRLAGGIGEQYF.

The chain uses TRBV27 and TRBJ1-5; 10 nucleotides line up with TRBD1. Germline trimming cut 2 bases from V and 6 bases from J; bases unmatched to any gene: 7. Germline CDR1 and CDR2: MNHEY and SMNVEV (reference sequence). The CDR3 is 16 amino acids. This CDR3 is CASSLVGTGVPQPQHF. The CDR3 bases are TGTGCCAGCAGTTTAGTAGGGACAGGGGTTCCTCAGCCCCAGCATTTT.

The chain's CDR3 is CASSQRTGGFQPQHF. The CDR3 nucleotides are TGTGCCAGCAGTCAAAGGACAGGGGGCTTTCAGCCCCAGCATTTT. The rearrangement uses TRBV6-1 and TRBJ1-5, with 11 bases fitting TRBD1. The junction had 6 bases not matched to a gene; V was cut back by 5 bases and J by 6 bases. This CDR3 contains 15 residues. Germline lookup yields CDR1 MNHNS and CDR2 SASEGT.

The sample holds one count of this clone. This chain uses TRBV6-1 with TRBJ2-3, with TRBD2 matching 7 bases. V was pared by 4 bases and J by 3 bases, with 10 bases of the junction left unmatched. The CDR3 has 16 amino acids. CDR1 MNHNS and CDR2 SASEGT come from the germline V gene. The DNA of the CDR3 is TGTGCCAGCAGTGGACTTTGGGGCGGGGGTACAGATACGCAGTATTTT. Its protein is CASSGLWGGGTDTQYF.

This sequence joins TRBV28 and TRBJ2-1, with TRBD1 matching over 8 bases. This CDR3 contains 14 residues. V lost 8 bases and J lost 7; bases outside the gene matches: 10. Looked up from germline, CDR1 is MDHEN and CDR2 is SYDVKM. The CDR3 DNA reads TGTGCCAGCCACGGGACAGGTGGGTTTAATGAGCAGTTCTTC. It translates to CASHGTGGFNEQFF.

CDR3 sequence reads: CASSQVLAGQSGELFF. The CDR3 region has the DNA TGTGCCAGCAGCCAAGTCCTAGCAGGCCAGTCCGGGGAGCTGTTTTTT. The chain couples TRBV4-2 to TRBJ2-2, with TRBD2 as a possible D gene (5 bases). CDR3 size: 16 residues. Germline V gene lookup returns CDR1 LGHNA and CDR2 YNFKEQ. V lost 1 base and J lost 6, with 15 bases in between.

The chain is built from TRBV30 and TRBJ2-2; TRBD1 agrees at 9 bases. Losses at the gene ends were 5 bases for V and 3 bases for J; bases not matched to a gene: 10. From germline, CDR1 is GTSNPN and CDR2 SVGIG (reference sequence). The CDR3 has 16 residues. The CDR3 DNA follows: TGTGCCTGGCAAGCACAGGGGGCGGGGGACACCGGGGAGCTGTTTTTT. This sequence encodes CAWQAQGAGDTGELFF.